What follows are 17 T cell receptor beta chains derived from one specimen sequenced in a study of T cells in localized non-small cell lung cancer. Clones were read by immunoSEQ multiplex PCR, and TCRdb kept only the in-frame ones, dropping some. Altogether about 6,300 clones are present, 40% to 45% being singletons, with the ten largest covering less than 10%. The specimen comprised lung tumor tissue, sampled before any cancer treatment. The receptors come from a woman between 35 and 70 years old with stage II squamous cell lung carcinoma.

This clone has only one observation. The chain carries TRBV30 and TRBJ1-2; no reliable D call. Trimming stripped 1 base from V and 2 bases from J, with 11 bases between. Germline assignment: CDR1 GTSNPN and CDR2 SVGIG (reference sequence). The CDR3 sequence is 14 residues long. CDR3 loop: CAWSGDLGNYGYTF. CDR3 sequence (DNA): TGTGCCTGGAGTGGCGACCTTGGGAACTATGGCTACACCTTC.

This clone was detected a few times. V gene TRBV11-3 combines with J gene TRBJ1-5; D not certain. The ends were cut back, 4 bases at V and 2 bases at J, with 9 bases in the middle. CDR3 length: 14 amino acids. Germline V lookup: CDR1 SGHNT, CDR2 YENEEA. CDR3 sequence: CASSSVGGNQPQHF. The CDR3 DNA reads as TGTGCCAGCAGCTCCGTGGGTGGCAATCAGCCCCAGCATTTT.

Relative to its sample, this clone is medium-sized. As DNA, the CDR3 is TGTGCCAGCAGCTCCCCGGACAGGGTGGATGAGCAGTTCTTC. Its protein product is CASSSPDRVDEQFF. The gene calls are TRBV11-3 and TRBJ2-1; TRBD1 matches at 8 bases. With 4 bases clipped from V and 8 bases from J, the junction kept 7 bases outside the gene matches. The CDR3 is 14 residues long. CDR1 is SGHNT, CDR2 YENEEA, per germline. The variable domain in full, with the rest retrieved from reference TRBV11-3 and TRBJ2-1, is EAGVVQSPRYKIIEKKQPVAFWCNPISGHNTLYWYLQNLGQGPELLIRYENEEAVDDSQLPKDRFSAERLKGVDSTLKIQPAELGDSAVYLCASSSPDRVDEQFFGPGTRLTVL.

V gene TRBV18 combines with J gene TRBJ1-5; TRBD1 might be the D (6 bases). Trimming stripped 6 bases from V and 5 bases from J, with 11 bases between. This CDR3 contains 13 residues. Germline V gene lookup returns CDR1 KGHSH and CDR2 LQKENI. The CDR3 DNA is TGTGCCAGCTCTGTTGCAGGGGATCAGCCCCAGCATTTT. This gives the protein CASSVAGDQPQHF.

V gene TRBV29-1 combines with J gene TRBJ1-4; 7 bases fit TRBD1. The CDR3 is made up of 14 amino acids. With 4 bases clipped from V and 7 bases from J, the junction kept 9 bases outside the gene matches. Looked up from germline, CDR1 is SQVTM and CDR2 is ANQGSEA. The CDR3 nucleotides are TGCAGCGTTGGGCCGACAGGGCGAGGTGAAAAACTGTTTTTT. Encoded protein: CSVGPTGRGEKLFF.

The J gene is TRBJ1-1, the V gene TRBV23-1; D unclear. TRBV23-1 is an ORF, and what it does is uncertain. The CDR3 sequence is 13 residues long. V was clipped by 6 bases and J by 0 bases, with 8 bases between them. The CDR3 region is CASSLDMNTEAFF. The CDR3 DNA reads TGCGCCAGCAGCTTGGATATGAACACTGAAGCTTTCTTT.

The sample holds a few counts of this clone. The rearrangement links TRBV6-8 to TRBJ2-6, with 9 bases fitting TRBD1. CDR3 size: 16 residues. With 5 bases clipped from V and 2 bases from J, the junction kept 4 bases outside the gene matches. Looked up from germline, CDR1 is MNHGY and CDR2 is SAAAGT. The CDR3 loop reads CASSLGTGTGANVLTF. CDR3 DNA sequence: TGTGCCAGCAGTCTCGGGACAGGGACTGGGGCCAACGTCCTGACTTTC.

The J gene is TRBJ1-1, the V gene TRBV6-8, with TRBD1 as a possible D gene (5 bases). CDR1 and CDR2 (germline): MNHGY, SAAAGT. The CDR3 has 13 amino acids. The V and J ends lost 1 base and 7 bases respectively, with 10 bases between them. DNA for the CDR3: TGTGCCAGCAGTTACTATGGCGGGGGTGAAGCTTTCTTT. Translation gives CASSYYGGGEAFF.

This rearrangement joins TRBV9 to TRBJ2-7; D uncertain. Trimming removed 4 bases from V and 3 bases from J, with 14 bases in between. The V gene's germline CDR1 is SGDLS and CDR2 YYNGEE. This CDR3 contains 14 residues. CDR3 region: CASSPDRWDYEQYF. The CDR3 DNA reads as TGTGCCAGCAGCCCCGATAGGTGGGACTACGAGCAGTACTTC.

The table lists this clone with a few counts. The chain recombines TRBV4-1 with TRBJ1-1; D remains ambiguous. This CDR3 spans 13 amino acids. The germline gives CDR1 MGHRA, CDR2 YSYEKL. The germline V and J ends were trimmed by 0 bases and 5 bases, with 7 bases remaining between them. The CDR3 protein is CASSQDPGTEAFF. The CDR3, as DNA: TGCGCCAGCAGCCAAGATCCGGGGACTGAAGCTTTCTTT.

Of note for this clone: The same CDR3 also results from other DNA sequences found in this sample. The gene calls are TRBV19 and TRBJ1-2; 8 nucleotides match TRBD1. The CDR3 has 14 amino acids. The V segment lost 5 bases and the J segment 2 bases; nucleotides outside the gene matches: 4. Germline V gives CDR1 LNHDA, CDR2 SQIVND (reference sequence). CDR3 amino acids: CASSPRTGNYGYTF. CDR3 sequence (DNA): TGTGCCAGTAGTCCCCGGACAGGGAACTATGGCTACACCTTC.

Only a few counts were recorded for this clone. This sequence joins TRBV28 and TRBJ1-1, with D possibly matching TRBD1 (6 bases). Germline CDR1 and CDR2: MDHEN and SYDVKM. The ends were cut back, 3 bases at V and 5 bases at J, with 19 bases in the middle. The CDR3 spans 16 residues. CDR3 DNA: TGTGCCAGCAGTTTTGGGGGGCCAAATTCCCTAACTGAAGCTTTCTTT. This gives the protein CASSFGGPNSLTEAFF.

This clone was seen repeatedly, ten times or more. The CDR3 nucleotides are TGTGCCAGCAGTGCTACTAGGGAGTTCCTCAAGACCCAGTACTTC. Its protein product is CASSATREFLKTQYF. The rearrangement uses TRBV2 and TRBJ2-5, with D tentatively TRBD2 (5 bases). Trimming left V 4 bases short and J 6 bases short, with 18 bases between. The CDR3 runs to 15 residues. Germline CDR1 SNHLY, CDR2 FYNNEI.

V usage is TRBV6-7 and J usage is TRBJ2-5; D gene unclear. TRBV6-7 is marked as an open reading frame, function uncertain. CDR3 length equals 11 residues. The germline V and J ends were trimmed by 5 bases and 7 bases, with 8 bases remaining between them. CDR3: CASSEWGTQYF. The CDR3 DNA follows: TGTGCCAGCAGTGAATGGGGGACCCAGTACTTC.

V and J are TRBV9 and TRBJ2-3, with a tentative D call TRBD2 (5 bases). The CDR3 is 13 residues long. CDR1 and CDR2 (germline): SGDLS, YYNGEE. V lost 2 bases to trimming and J lost 4 bases, with 8 bases between them. The CDR3 nucleotides read TGTGCCAGCAGCGTGGAGGTCCCAGATACGCAGTATTTT. Protein product: CASSVEVPDTQYF.

The chain is built from TRBV30 and TRBJ2-5; no firm D call. Germline lookup yields CDR1 GTSNPN and CDR2 SVGIG (reference sequence). The CDR3 runs to 12 residues. V was pared by 5 bases and J by 5 bases, with 12 bases between. The CDR3 DNA sequence: TGTGCCTGGCGCAGGTTTGAGGAGACCCAGTACTTC. Its protein is CAWRRFEETQYF. Full variable domain (remainder filled in from reference TRBV30 and TRBJ2-5): SQTIHQWPATLVQPVGSPLSLECTVEGTSNPNLYWYRQAAGRGLQLLFYSVGIGQISSEVPQNLSASRPQDRQFILSSKKLLLSDSGFYLCAWRRFEETQYFGPGTRLLVL.

This chain connects TRBV5-1 to TRBJ2-1; 7 bases are shared with TRBD2. CDR3 length equals 18 residues. Losses at the gene ends were 0 bases for V and 2 bases for J; bases not matched to a gene: 11. Germline CDR1 reads SGHRS; CDR2 reads YFSETQ. CDR3 nucleotides: TGCGCCAGCAGCTTGGGGAGTGGGAGGGCCTCAGCCTACAATGAGCAGTTCTTC. Translation gives CASSLGSGRASAYNEQFF.